This TCR beta chain was documented in a study of blood T cell repertoires in COVID-19. About the study: T cells, B-cell-depleted T cells, or PBMCs supplied cDNA or gDNA.

CDR1 and CDR2 (germline): SGHTA, FQGNSA. Unmatched junction bases numbered 6, after V lost 1 base and J lost 5 bases. The CDR3 has 16 amino acids. Libraries were prepared by immunoSEQ multiplex PCR; TCRdb keeps only in-frame clonotypes and omits some of them. This sample has a few hundred thousand clones, with about nine tenths found just once. The rearrangement uses TRBV7-2 and TRBJ2-2, with 8 positions matching TRBD2. Sequences were obtained from peripheral blood. The source is a man aged 55 to 70 who had recovered from COVID-19. The chain's CDR3 is CASSLVSGVGTGELFF. The CDR3 bases are TGTGCCAGCAGCTTAGTTAGCGGGGTTGGAACCGGGGAGCTGTTTTTT.